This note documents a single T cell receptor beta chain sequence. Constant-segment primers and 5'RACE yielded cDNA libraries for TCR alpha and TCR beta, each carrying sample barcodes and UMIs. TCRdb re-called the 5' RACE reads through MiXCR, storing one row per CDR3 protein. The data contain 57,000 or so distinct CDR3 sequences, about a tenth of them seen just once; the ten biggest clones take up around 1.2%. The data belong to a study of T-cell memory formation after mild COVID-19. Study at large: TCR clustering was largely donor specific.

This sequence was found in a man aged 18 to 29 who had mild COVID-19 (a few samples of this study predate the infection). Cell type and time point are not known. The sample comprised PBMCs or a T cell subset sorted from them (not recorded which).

For the CDR3, the DNA is TGTGCCAGCAGCTTCCCGGGAAAGGGCGCCCACGAGCAGTACTTC. Its translation is CASSFPGKGAHEQYF. The chain recombines TRBV7-3 with TRBJ2-7; maybe TRBD2 (5 bases). The germline CDR1 and CDR2 sequences are SGHTA and FQGTGA. V was cut by 3 bases and J by 5 bases, with 17 bases left in between. The CDR3 covers 15 residues.